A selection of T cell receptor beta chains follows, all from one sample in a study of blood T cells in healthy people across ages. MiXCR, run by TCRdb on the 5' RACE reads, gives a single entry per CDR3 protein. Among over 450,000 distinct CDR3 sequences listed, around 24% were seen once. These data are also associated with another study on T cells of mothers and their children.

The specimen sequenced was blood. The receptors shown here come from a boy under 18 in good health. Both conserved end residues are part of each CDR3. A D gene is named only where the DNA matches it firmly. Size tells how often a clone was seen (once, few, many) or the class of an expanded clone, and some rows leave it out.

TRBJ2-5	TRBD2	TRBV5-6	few	CASSSTGTSLVARETQYF	TGTGCCAGCAGCTCCACCGGGACTAGTTTAGTGGCGCGGGAGACCCAGTACTTC
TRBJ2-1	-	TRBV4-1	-	CASSQTTPTNNEQFF	TGCGCCAGCAGCCAAACAACCCCCACGAACAATGAGCAGTTCTTC
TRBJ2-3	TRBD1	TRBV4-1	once	CASSRGRQGARDTQYF	TGCGCCAGCAGCCGAGGCCGACAGGGGGCAAGGGATACGCAGTATTTT
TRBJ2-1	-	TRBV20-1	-	CSVPRGASKYNEQFF	TGCAGTGTCCCCCGGGGGGCTTCCAAGTACAATGAGCAGTTCTTC
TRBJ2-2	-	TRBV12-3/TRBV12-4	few	CASRPHNTGELFF	TGTGCCAGCAGGCCCCATAACACCGGGGAGCTGTTTTTT
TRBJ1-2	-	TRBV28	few	CASTLLGRIYGYTF	TGTGCCAGCACCCTTCTCGGCAGGATATATGGCTACACCTTC
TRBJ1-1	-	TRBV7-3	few	CASSYSNGNTEAFF	TGTGCCAGCAGCTACTCCAACGGGAACACTGAAGCTTTCTTT
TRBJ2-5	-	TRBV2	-	CASRWRQRETQYF	TGTGCCAGCAGGTGGCGGCAGAGAGAGACCCAGTACTTC
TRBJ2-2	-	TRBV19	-	CASSIVQGLITTGELFF	TGTGCCAGTAGTATAGTCCAGGGGTTGATTACAACCGGGGAGCTGTTTTTT
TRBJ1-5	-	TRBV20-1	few	CSATSSNNQPQHF	TGCAGTGCTACAAGCAGCAACAATCAGCCCCAGCATTTT
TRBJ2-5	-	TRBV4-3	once	CASSQDLGSETQYF	TGCGCCAGCAGCCAAGATTTGGGAAGCGAGACCCAGTACTTC
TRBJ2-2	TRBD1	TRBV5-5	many	CASKVGPTGDTGELFF	TGTGCCAGCAAAGTCGGTCCGACAGGGGACACCGGGGAGCTGTTTTTT
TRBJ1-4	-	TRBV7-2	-	CASSFDEEPFF	TGTGCCAGCAGCTTTGACGAGGAACCGTTTTTT
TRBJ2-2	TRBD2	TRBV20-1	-	CSARPSGRTGELFF	TGCAGTGCTAGGCCTAGCGGAAGGACCGGGGAGCTGTTTTTT
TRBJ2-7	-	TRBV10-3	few	CAISESRGFSYEQYF	TGTGCCATCAGTGAGTCTCGCGGGTTCTCCTACGAGCAGTACTTC
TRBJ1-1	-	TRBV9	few	CASSPRGLPNTEAFF	TGTGCCAGCAGCCCCCGGGGACTCCCGAACACTGAAGCTTTCTTT
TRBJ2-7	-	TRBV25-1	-	CATGTSSYEQYF	TGTGCCACCGGGACTTCCTCCTACGAGCAGTACTTC
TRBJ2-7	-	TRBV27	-	CASSLTRDPTYEQYF	TGTGCCAGCAGTTTAACCCGGGACCCCACCTACGAGCAGTACTTC
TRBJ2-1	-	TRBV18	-	CASSTLEGPYNEQFF	TGTGCCAGCTCAACACTAGAAGGACCCTACAATGAGCAGTTCTTC
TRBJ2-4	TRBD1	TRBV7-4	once	CASSATGVIAKNIQYF	TGTGCCAGCAGCGCGACAGGGGTGATAGCCAAAAACATTCAGTACTTC
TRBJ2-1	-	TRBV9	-	CASSDGTTDEQFF	TGTGCCAGCAGCGACGGGACGACGGATGAGCAGTTCTTC
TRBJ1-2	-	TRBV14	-	CASSQDVLGSYYGYTF	TGTGCCAGCAGCCAAGATGTATTGGGCAGCTACTATGGCTACACCTTC
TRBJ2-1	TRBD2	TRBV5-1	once	CASSLGGSPANEQFF	TGCGCCAGCAGCTTGGGCGGGAGCCCTGCCAACGAGCAGTTCTTC
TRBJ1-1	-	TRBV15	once	CATSRGAGVTEAFF	TGTGCCACCAGCAGAGGGGCAGGGGTAACTGAAGCTTTCTTT
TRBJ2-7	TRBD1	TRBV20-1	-	CSARVRRQGEAEQYF	TGCAGTGCTAGAGTGAGAAGACAGGGTGAGGCCGAGCAGTACTTC
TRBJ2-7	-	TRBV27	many	CASSQGNEQYF	TGTGCCAGCAGCCAGGGAAACGAGCAGTACTTC
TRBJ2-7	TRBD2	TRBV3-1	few	CASSPDSGASYEQYF	TGTGCCAGCAGTCCCGACAGCGGGGCATCCTACGAGCAGTACTTC
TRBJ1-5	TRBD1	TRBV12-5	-	CASGDRGRNQPQHF	TGTGCTAGTGGGGACAGGGGGCGAAATCAGCCCCAGCATTTT
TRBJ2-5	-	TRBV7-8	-	CASSSYAPGRGGQETQYF	TGTGCCAGCAGCTCATATGCCCCGGGACGGGGAGGCCAAGAGACCCAGTACTTC
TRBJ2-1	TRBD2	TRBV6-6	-	CASSLGTSGGKQFF	TGTGCCAGCAGTCTCGGGACTAGCGGGGGTAAGCAGTTCTTC
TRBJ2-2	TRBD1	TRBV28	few	CASSSRGPGTGELFF	TGTGCCAGCAGTTCGAGGGGGCCGGGGACCGGGGAGCTGTTTTTT
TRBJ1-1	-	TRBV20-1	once	CSASKGHLNTEAFF	TGCAGTGCTAGTAAAGGGCACCTGAACACTGAAGCTTTCTTT
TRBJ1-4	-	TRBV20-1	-	CSARDRQSGEKLFF	TGCAGTGCTAGAGATCGACAGTCGGGTGAAAAACTGTTTTTT
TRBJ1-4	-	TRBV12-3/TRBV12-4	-	CASSSSSSGALFF	TGTGCCAGCAGTTCAAGTTCCTCGGGGGCACTGTTTTTT
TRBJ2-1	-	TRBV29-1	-	CSVEDNGWQFF	TGCAGCGTTGAAGATAATGGGTGGCAGTTCTTC
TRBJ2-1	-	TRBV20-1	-	CSVADPSYNEQFF	TGCAGTGTGGCAGATCCTTCTTACAATGAGCAGTTCTTC
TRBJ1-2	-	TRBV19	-	CASSFAGRNYGYTF	TGTGCCAGTAGTTTTGCGGGTAGGAACTATGGCTACACCTTC
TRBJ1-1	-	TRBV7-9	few	CASSPGPSNTEAFF	TGTGCCAGCAGCCCGGGACCCTCGAACACTGAAGCTTTCTTT
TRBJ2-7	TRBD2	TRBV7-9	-	CASRTAGVDEQYF	TGTGCCAGCCGCACGGCGGGAGTCGACGAGCAGTACTTC
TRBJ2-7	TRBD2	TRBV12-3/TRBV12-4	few	CASSLAPGGGSEQYF	TGTGCCAGCAGTTTAGCACCGGGGGGTGGGTCCGAGCAGTACTTC
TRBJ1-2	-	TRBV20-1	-	CSARTDAYGYTF	TGCAGTGCTAGAACCGACGCCTATGGCTACACCTTC
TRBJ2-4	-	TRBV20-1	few	CSAGNRGGLAKNIQYF	TGCAGTGCCGGCAACAGGGGGGGACTAGCCAAAAACATTCAGTACTTC
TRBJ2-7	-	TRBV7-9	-	CASSTNYEQYF	TGTGCCAGCAGCACAAACTACGAGCAGTACTTC
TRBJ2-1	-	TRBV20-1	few	CSARPQGGFHYNEQFF	TGCAGTGCTAGGCCACAGGGGGGGTTCCACTACAATGAGCAGTTCTTC
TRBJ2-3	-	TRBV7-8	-	CAGSLAQGPLSKYF	TGTGCCGGCAGCTTAGCGCAGGGGCCCCTTTCAAAGTATTTT
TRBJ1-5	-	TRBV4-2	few	CASSQEVGVNSNQPQHF	TGTGCCAGCAGCCAAGAGGTAGGGGTAAATAGCAATCAGCCCCAGCATTTT
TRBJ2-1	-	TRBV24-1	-	CATSEGRASVFNEQFF	TGTGCCACCAGTGAAGGAAGGGCTAGCGTTTTCAATGAGCAGTTCTTC
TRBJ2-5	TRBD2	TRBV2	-	CASSRGLAGGQLGTQYF	TGTGCCAGCAGCAGAGGACTAGCGGGGGGACAATTGGGGACCCAGTACTTC
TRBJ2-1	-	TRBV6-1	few	CASSDGLSSYNEQFF	TGTGCCAGCAGTGACGGACTGAGCTCCTACAATGAGCAGTTCTTC
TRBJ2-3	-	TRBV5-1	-	CASSPGGSLADTQYF	TGCGCCAGCAGCCCCGGAGGTAGCCTCGCAGATACGCAGTATTTT
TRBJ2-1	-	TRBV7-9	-	CASSLPPNEQFF	TGTGCCAGCAGCTTACCCCCTAATGAGCAGTTCTTC
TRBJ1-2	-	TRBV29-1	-	CSVSGDTYGYTF	TGCAGCGTTTCCGGGGACACCTATGGCTACACCTTC
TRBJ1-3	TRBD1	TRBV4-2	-	CASSRPGQGPGMGNTIYF	TGTGCCAGCAGCCGGCCCGGACAGGGGCCTGGAATGGGAAACACCATATATTTT
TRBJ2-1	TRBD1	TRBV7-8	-	CASSFVQGAYNEQFF	TGTGCCAGCAGCTTCGTCCAGGGGGCTTATAATGAGCAGTTCTTC